Shown below are 26 T cell receptor beta chains from a single sample sequenced in a study of identical twins. TCRdb re-derived calls from the 5' RACE reads in MiXCR, one entry per CDR3 protein. The sample shows approximately 890,000 distinct CDR3 sequences, about 12% of them seen only once. The data also belong to a second study, concerning yellow fever vaccine responses in identical twins.

The sequenced sample was PBMCs. The receptors stem from a woman younger than 30 in good health.

The CDR3 reads CSVPGGTTNEQYF. The CDR3 DNA follows: TGCAGTGTCCCCGGGGGGACCACTAACGAGCAGTACTTC. This chain connects TRBV20-1 to TRBJ2-7; 7 bases match TRBD2. Germline V gene sequence: CDR1 DFQATT, CDR2 SNEGSKA (reference sequence). J gave up 5 bases and V 7 bases, and 11 bases lay outside the gene matches. The CDR3 length is 13 residues.

The chain joins TRBV18 to TRBJ2-4; D not resolved. V was trimmed by 0 bases and J by 0 bases, leaving 6 bases between them. CDR1 is KGHSH, CDR2 LQKENI, per germline. There are 15 residues in the CDR3. The CDR3 spells CASSPPLVAKNIQYF. In DNA form, the CDR3 reads TGTGCCAGCTCACCACCGTTAGTAGCCAAAAACATTCAGTACTTC.

The J gene is TRBJ1-1, the V gene TRBV6-2 or TRBV6-3, with TRBD1 matching over 7 bases. The CDR3 covers 16 residues. Germline V gives CDR1 MNHEY, CDR2 SVGEGT. J lost 1 base, V lost 2 bases, and 7 bases had no gene match. CDR3 sequence reads: CASSYGRQGTNTEAFF. In nucleotides, the CDR3 is TGTGCCAGCAGTTACGGGAGACAGGGTACGAACACTGAAGCTTTCTTT.

The rearrangement uses TRBV2 and TRBJ2-6; possible D gene TRBD1, 5 bases. Per the germline V gene, CDR1 is SNHLY and CDR2 is FYNNEI. The length of the CDR3 is 15 residues. With 3 bases removed from V and 4 bases from J, the gap between germline ends came to 10 bases. The CDR3: CASSDRARGANVLTF. In DNA, the CDR3 is TGTGCCAGCAGTGACAGGGCACGAGGGGCCAACGTCCTGACTTTC.

This clonotype was seen a handful of times. The chain's CDR3 is CSARRGGLYNEQFF. CDR3 DNA: TGCAGTGCAAGAAGGGGGGGCCTGTACAATGAGCAGTTCTTC. V is TRBV20-1 and J is TRBJ2-1, with D maybe TRBD2 (7 bases). The V gene lost 6 bases and the J gene lost 4 bases, with 16 bases spanning the gap. Germline V CDR1 and CDR2: DFQATT, SNEGSKA (reference sequence). The CDR3 runs 14 residues.

This chain connects TRBV11-3 to TRBJ2-1; TRBD2 matches 7 bases. This CDR3 comprises 16 residues. V lost 3 bases to trimming and J lost 2 bases; unmatched junction nucleotides: 7. Germline V gene data show CDR1 as SGHNT and CDR2 as YENEEA. The chain's CDR3 is CASSFTSAQPYNEQFF. Here the CDR3 DNA reads TGTGCCAGCAGCTTCACTAGCGCCCAACCCTACAATGAGCAGTTCTTC.

This clonotype was counted a few times. The chain combines TRBV14 with TRBJ2-1; D unclear. This CDR3 comprises 15 residues. Germline V CDR1 and CDR2: SGHDN, FVKESK. V was clipped by 0 bases and J by 1 base, with 7 bases between them. The DNA for the CDR3 is TGTGCCAGCAGCCAAGAGGACGGGTCCTACAATGAGCAGTTCTTC. Protein: CASSQEDGSYNEQFF.

This clonotype came up a few times. The chain is built from TRBV4-1 and TRBJ2-3; 10 bases line up with TRBD2. Losses at the gene ends were 4 bases for V and 3 bases for J; bases not matched to a gene: 7. Germline V gives CDR1 MGHRA, CDR2 YSYEKL. CDR3 length equals 16 residues. The CDR3 DNA sequence: TGCGCCAGCAGCCTCGATAGGACTAGCGGAACAGATACGCAGTATTTT. It specifies CASSLDRTSGTDTQYF.

This clonotype occurred a few times. J is TRBJ2-5 and V is TRBV5-1; the match to TRBD2 covers 8 bases. Germline CDR1 and CDR2: SGHRS and YFSETQ. After removal of 2 bases from V and 4 bases from J, the junction contained 16 bases not matched to a gene. CDR3 size: 18 residues. CDR3 residues: CASSLRSKVSGEGETQYF. CDR3 in DNA: TGCGCCAGCAGCTTACGGTCGAAAGTTAGCGGGGAGGGAGAGACCCAGTACTTC.

The J gene is TRBJ2-3, the V gene TRBV4-1; TRBD2 matches at 9 bases. CDR3 length: 15 residues. CDR1 and CDR2 from the germline V gene are MGHRA and YSYEKL. J was trimmed by 6 bases and V by 1 base; bases with no gene match: 5. The CDR3 sequence: CASSQVLAGLDTQYF. The CDR3 DNA sequence: TGCGCCAGCAGCCAAGTTCTAGCGGGATTGGATACGCAGTATTTT.

The chain has TRBV3-1 and TRBJ1-1; D possibly corresponds to TRBD1 (5 bases). CDR3 length: 15 residues. The germline V gene has CDR1 LGHDT and CDR2 YNNKEL (reference sequence). Trimming removed 2 bases at V and 0 bases at J, with 10 bases between. The CDR3 region has the DNA TGTGCCAGCAGCCAACCGGGACTCCTGAACACTGAAGCTTTCTTT. Translating it yields CASSQPGLLNTEAFF.

This chain's CDR3 is CSVGQGSSYEQYF. CDR3 bases: TGCAGCGTTGGACAGGGGAGCTCCTACGAGCAGTACTTC. The chain couples TRBV29-1 to TRBJ2-7, with TRBD1 matching over 8 bases. Germline assignment: CDR1 SQVTM and CDR2 ANQGSEA. The CDR3 spans 13 residues. Trimming took 4 bases from V and 0 from J; bases not matched to a gene: 2.

In its sample, this clonotype was seen many times. V and J are TRBV5-5 and TRBJ2-1, with D perhaps TRBD1 or TRBD2 (6 bases each). V was cut by 4 bases and J by 6 bases, with 14 bases left in between. The germline V gene has CDR1 SGHKS and CDR2 YYEKEE (reference sequence). The CDR3 is made up of 14 amino acids. The CDR3: CASSGGQGPNEQFF. The DNA of the CDR3 is TGTGCCAGCAGCGGGGGGCAGGGCCCCAATGAGCAGTTCTTC.

The chain uses TRBV9 and TRBJ2-7, with 10 bases matching TRBD2. The germline gives CDR1 SGDLS, CDR2 YYNGEE. The CDR3 extends over 13 amino acids. V gave up 0 bases and J gave up 7 bases; unmatched junction bases: 1. The chain's CDR3 is CASSVGTSGEQYF. DNA for the CDR3: TGTGCCAGCAGCGTAGGGACTAGCGGAGAGCAGTACTTC.

Only a few counts were recorded for this clonotype. This chain links TRBV10-2 with TRBJ1-1; the match to TRBD1 covers 9 bases. Germline CDR1 reads WSHSY; CDR2 reads SAAADI. After removal of 8 bases from V and 4 bases from J, the junction contained 5 bases not matched to a gene. The CDR3 spans 13 residues. DNA for the CDR3: TGCGCCAGCGGAAAGACAGGGGGCACTGAAGCTTTCTTT. As protein: CASGKTGGTEAFF.

This clonotype was observed a handful of times. The rearrangement joins TRBV5-1 to TRBJ1-1, with no clear D. Deletions cut 4 bases from V and 6 bases from J, with 10 bases between. Germline V gives CDR1 SGHRS, CDR2 YFSETQ. CDR3 length: 12 amino acids. Here the CDR3 reads CASSSGVAEAFF. CDR3 bases: TGCGCCAGCAGCAGCGGGGTAGCTGAAGCTTTCTTT.

The chain couples TRBV12-3 or TRBV12-4 to TRBJ2-1, with TRBD1 identical over 7 bases. Trimming removed 6 bases from V and 3 bases from J; junction bases left unmatched: 11. CDR3 length: 16 residues. The CDR3 is CASRLGQVEVYNEQFF. The CDR3 DNA follows: TGTGCCAGCAGACTCGGACAGGTTGAGGTCTACAATGAGCAGTTCTTC.

The J gene is TRBJ2-5, the V gene TRBV20-1, with unresolved D. The V gene's germline CDR1 is DFQATT and CDR2 SNEGSKA (reference sequence). V lost 5 bases, J lost 5 bases, and 21 bases lay in between. CDR3 length: 15 residues. The CDR3 DNA reads as TGCAGTGCTGAGGATCCGGGCCCCCAAAGGGAGACCCAGTACTTC. Its translation: CSAEDPGPQRETQYF.

The genes are TRBV7-9 and TRBJ2-3; D is unclear. The CDR3 length is 16 residues. Germline V gene data show CDR1 as SEHNR and CDR2 as FQNEAQ (reference sequence). V dropped 5 bases and J dropped 2 bases, with 17 bases sitting between them. The CDR3 sequence: CASSLDIGPVTDTQYF. DNA of the CDR3: TGTGCCAGCAGCCTCGACATTGGTCCAGTCACAGATACGCAGTATTTT.

The chain employs TRBV10-3 and TRBJ2-1, with 10 bases lining up with TRBD1. The CDR3 consists of 15 residues. Looked up from germline, CDR1 is ENHRY and CDR2 is SYGVKD. The junction had 5 bases not matched to a gene; V was cut back by 7 bases and J by 2 bases. CDR3 amino acids: CAITSGTGAYNEQFF. For the CDR3, the DNA is TGTGCCATCACCTCCGGGACAGGGGCCTACAATGAGCAGTTCTTC.

Only a few counts were recorded for this clonotype. The chain is built from TRBV23-1 and TRBJ2-5; no definite D call. TRBV23-1 is treated as an ORF (open reading frame) with a function not yet certain. The V gene lost 0 bases and the J gene lost 1 base, with 12 bases spanning the gap. The CDR3 is 16 amino acids. CDR3 nucleotide sequence: TGCGCCAGCAGTCAATCGTGGCAGTACCCCCAAGAGACCCAGTACTTC. Protein product: CASSQSWQYPQETQYF.

This clonotype has a handful of counts. This rearrangement joins TRBV21-1 to TRBJ2-2; the table's TRBD1 call for D was not verified on the DNA. TRBV21-1 is a documented pseudogene. The length of the CDR3 is 18 residues. This CDR3 reads CASSKPTRTGTLTGELFF. In nucleotides, the CDR3 is TGTGCCAGCAGCAAACCAACGCGGACAGGGACCCTCACCGGGGAGCTGTTTTTT.

V and J are TRBV11-2 and TRBJ2-1, with D tentatively TRBD1 (6 bases). V dropped 6 bases and J dropped 9 bases, with 12 bases sitting between them. CDR3 length: 12 amino acids. Germline values: CDR1 SGHAT, CDR2 FQNNGV. As DNA, the CDR3 is TGTGCCAGCAGTACTACAGGGTTTGAGCAGTTCTTC. This gives the protein CASSTTGFEQFF.

This clonotype was counted only a few times. The V gene is TRBV25-1, the J gene TRBJ2-1, with 11 bases that match TRBD1. Trimming at V came to 4 bases and at J to 0 bases, leaving 5 bases not matched to a gene. This CDR3 comprises 17 residues. CDR1 is MGHDK, CDR2 SYGVNS, per germline. This chain's CDR3 is CASSGSGTGGSYNEQFF. In DNA form, the CDR3 reads TGTGCCAGCAGTGGTTCCGGGACAGGGGGCTCCTACAATGAGCAGTTCTTC.

This clonotype was counted a few times. Here the CDR3 DNA reads TGTGCCAGCAGTTTAGGCCTAGCCAGGGACCAGTACTTC. It yields the protein CASSLGLARDQYF. This chain connects TRBV12-3 or TRBV12-4 to TRBJ2-5; D tentatively fits TRBD1 or TRBD2 (5 bases each). Trimming pared 1 base from V and 10 bases from J, leaving 13 bases between. CDR3 size: 13 residues.

The rearrangement joins TRBV28 to TRBJ2-7, with TRBD2 identical over 10 bases. CDR1 is MDHEN and CDR2 is SYDVKM in the germline V gene. Unmatched junction bases numbered 13, after V lost 4 bases and J lost 1 base. This CDR3 spans 18 amino acids. This CDR3 reads CASSSSLAGALESYEQYF. CDR3 sequence (DNA): TGTGCCAGCAGTTCCTCCCTAGCGGGAGCATTGGAATCCTACGAGCAGTACTTC.